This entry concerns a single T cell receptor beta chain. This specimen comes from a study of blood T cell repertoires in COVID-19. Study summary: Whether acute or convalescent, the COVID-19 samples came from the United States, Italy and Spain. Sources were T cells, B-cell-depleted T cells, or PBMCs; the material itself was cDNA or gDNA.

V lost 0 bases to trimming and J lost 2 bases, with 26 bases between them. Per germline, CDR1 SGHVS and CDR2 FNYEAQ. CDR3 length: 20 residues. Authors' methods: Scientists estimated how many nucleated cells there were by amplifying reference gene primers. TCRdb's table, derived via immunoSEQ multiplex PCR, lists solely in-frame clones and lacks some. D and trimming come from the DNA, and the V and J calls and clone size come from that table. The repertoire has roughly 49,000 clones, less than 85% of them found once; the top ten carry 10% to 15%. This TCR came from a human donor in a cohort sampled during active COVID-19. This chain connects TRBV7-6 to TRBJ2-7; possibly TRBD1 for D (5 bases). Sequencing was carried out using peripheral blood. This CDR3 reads CASSLASLKGPLYTTYEQYF. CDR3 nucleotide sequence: TGTGCCAGCAGCTTAGCGTCGTTGAAGGGGCCTCTATATACTACCTACGAGCAGTACTTC.